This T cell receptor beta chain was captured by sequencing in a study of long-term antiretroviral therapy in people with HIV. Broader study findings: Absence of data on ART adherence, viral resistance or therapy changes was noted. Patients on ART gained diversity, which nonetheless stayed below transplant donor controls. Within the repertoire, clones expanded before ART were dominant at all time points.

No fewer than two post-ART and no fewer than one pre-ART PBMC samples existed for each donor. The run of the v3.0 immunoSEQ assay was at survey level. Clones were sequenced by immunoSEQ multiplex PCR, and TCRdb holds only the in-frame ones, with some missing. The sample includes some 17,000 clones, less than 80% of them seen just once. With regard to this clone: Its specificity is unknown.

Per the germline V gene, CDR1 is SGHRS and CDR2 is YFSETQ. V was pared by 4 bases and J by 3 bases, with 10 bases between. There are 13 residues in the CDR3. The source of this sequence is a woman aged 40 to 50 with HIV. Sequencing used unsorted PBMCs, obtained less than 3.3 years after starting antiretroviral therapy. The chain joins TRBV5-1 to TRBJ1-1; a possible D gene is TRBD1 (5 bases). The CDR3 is CASSRTRDTEAFF. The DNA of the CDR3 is TGCGCCAGCAGCCGGACCAGGGACACTGAAGCTTTCTTT.